Presented here are 30 T cell receptor beta chains from one specimen sequenced in a study of response to subunit inactivated influenza vaccine. TCRdb passed the RT-PCR reads through MiXCR, listing each CDR3 protein once. The sample lists roughly 790,000 distinct CDR3 sequences; less than 25% were seen once. The sequences come from PBMCs from blood, collected approximately 5 days after vaccination. Receptors were obtained from a man aged 50 or older who received an inactivated influenza vaccine.

The V call is TRBV7-8, the J call TRBJ2-1, with a weak D call TRBD2 (5 bases). Germline V gives CDR1 SGHVS, CDR2 FQNEAQ. V shed 7 bases and J shed 9 bases, with 19 bases lying between them. This CDR3 region has 14 residues. The CDR3 bases are TGTGCCAGCACCGGAAGAGGGATTTTTGTTGAGCAGTTCTTC. It translates to CASTGRGIFVEQFF.

This clonotype was seen more than once but under ten times. The chain has TRBV6-1 and TRBJ1-5, with D possibly being TRBD1 (6 bases). Germline V gene lookup returns CDR1 MNHNS and CDR2 SASEGT. CDR3 length: 13 residues. V dropped 3 bases and J dropped 4 bases, with 7 bases sitting between them. CDR3 in DNA: TGTGCCAGCAGTGACAGGGGTAATCAGCCCCAGCATTTT. Translated: CASSDRGNQPQHF.

The sample holds a few counts of this clonotype. The chain has TRBV24-1 and TRBJ2-1; 9 positions match TRBD1. The CDR3 contains 16 residues. Losses at the gene ends were 4 bases for V and 5 bases for J; bases not matched to a gene: 8. Germline V gene sequence: CDR1 KGHDR, CDR2 SFDVKD. The CDR3 coding sequence is TGTGCCACCAGTGACCAGGGACAGGGTCATGACAATGAGCAGTTCTTC. It specifies CATSDQGQGHDNEQFF.

This sequence joins TRBV29-1 and TRBJ2-7; no reliable D call. Trimming removed 4 bases at V and 4 bases at J, with 17 bases between. In germline, CDR1 is SQVTM, CDR2 ANQGSEA. This CDR3 spans 14 amino acids. CDR3 residues: CSVVFGRKGYEQYF. In DNA, the CDR3 is TGCAGCGTTGTCTTCGGGCGCAAGGGTTACGAGCAGTACTTC.

The table lists this clonotype with a few counts. This chain connects TRBV6-5 to TRBJ1-1, with no clear D. Germline V gene sequence: CDR1 MNHEY, CDR2 SVGAGI. The CDR3 contains 15 residues. V shed 5 bases and J shed 0 bases, with 13 bases lying between them. The CDR3 nucleotides read TGTGCCAGCAGTACCGACTACCGCATGAACACTGAAGCTTTCTTT. Protein: CASSTDYRMNTEAFF.

The gene calls are TRBV9 and TRBJ2-7; 14 bases match TRBD2. This CDR3 is built from 16 residues. CDR1 and CDR2 from the germline V gene are SGDLS and YYNGEE. The V gene end was trimmed by 3 bases and the J gene end by 1 base; junction bases not matched to a gene: 3. CDR3 bases: TGTGCCAGCAGCGACGGACTAGCGGGAGGATCCTACGAGCAGTACTTC. Encoded protein: CASSDGLAGGSYEQYF.

The chain has TRBV9 and TRBJ2-1, with TRBD2 identical over 10 bases. The V and J ends lost 3 bases and 8 bases, in that order; junction bases with no gene match: 20. The CDR3 contains 19 residues. The germline V gene encodes CDR1 SGDLS and CDR2 YYNGEE. The chain's CDR3 is CASSAGKSLSGRNVHEQFF. The CDR3 DNA is TGTGCCAGCAGCGCCGGGAAGAGTCTTAGCGGGAGGAACGTCCATGAGCAGTTCTTC.

This clonotype was detected ten times or more. V gene TRBV29-1 combines with J gene TRBJ2-7, with 7 bases matching TRBD1. Germline loops: CDR1 SQVTM, CDR2 ANQGSEA. The V gene end was trimmed by 1 base and the J gene end by 6 bases; junction bases not matched to a gene: 12. The CDR3 runs 15 residues. CDR3: CSVEAITTGVGEQYF. CDR3 DNA: TGCAGCGTTGAAGCTATAACTACAGGGGTCGGCGAGCAGTACTTC.

This clonotype showed up just once. This chain joins TRBV29-1 and TRBJ2-7, with 11 bases matching TRBD1. V lost 3 bases and J lost 2; bases outside the gene matches: 9. Germline V gene sequence: CDR1 SQVTM, CDR2 ANQGSEA. This CDR3 has 16 amino acids. The CDR3 DNA sequence: TGCAGCGTTGACTTTTTGGGACAGGGGGAGGCCTACGAGCAGTACTTC. Encoded protein: CSVDFLGQGEAYEQYF.

This clonotype was observed at least ten times. The chain recombines TRBV12-3 or TRBV12-4 with TRBJ1-6; the match to TRBD1 covers 9 bases. V shed 8 bases and J 10 bases; nucleotides not matched to a gene: 9. This CDR3 contains 14 residues. CDR3 sequence reads: CASSPTGGNSPLHF. The CDR3 DNA sequence: TGTGCCAGCTCACCTACAGGGGGCAACTCACCCCTCCACTTT.

This rearrangement joins TRBV7-9 to TRBJ2-2, with D tentatively TRBD1 (6 bases). V was cut by 0 bases and J by 6 bases, with 14 bases left in between. Germline V gives CDR1 SEHNR, CDR2 FQNEAQ (reference sequence). CDR3 length: 16 residues. The CDR3 loop reads CASSLARGQSSGELFF. CDR3 in DNA: TGTGCCAGCAGCTTAGCTCGTGGACAGTCTTCCGGGGAGCTGTTTTTT. The whole variable domain, filled in from reference TRBV7-9 and TRBJ2-2, reads DTGVSQNPRHKITKRGQNVTFRCDPISEHNRLYWYRQTLGQGPEFLTYFQNEAQLEKSRLLSDRFSAERPKGSFSTLEIQRTEQGDSAMYLCASSLARGQSSGELFFGEGSRLTVL.

The chain recombines TRBV27 with TRBJ1-5; D perhaps matches TRBD1 (5 bases). The CDR3 loop spans 16 amino acids. CDR1 is MNHEY and CDR2 is SMNVEV in the germline V gene (reference sequence). Trimming took 3 bases from V and 4 from J, leaving 16 bases between them. Written as DNA, the CDR3 is TGTGCCAGCAGTTTGCGGGACCCAAGCTTTAATCAGCCCCAGCATTTT. Its translation is CASSLRDPSFNQPQHF.

The CDR3 coding sequence is TGTGCCAGCAGCCAAAGACCAGGGATGAACACTGAAGCTTTCTTT. Translated, it gives CASSQRPGMNTEAFF. The chain uses TRBV3-1 and TRBJ1-1; possible D gene TRBD1, 5 bases. Per the germline V gene, CDR1 is LGHDT and CDR2 is YNNKEL (reference sequence). V was clipped by 2 bases and J by 0 bases, with 10 bases between them. The CDR3 sequence is 15 residues long. Drawing the rest from reference TRBV3-1 and TRBJ1-1, the complete variable domain is DTAVSQTPKYLVTQMGNDKSIKCEQNLGHDTMYWYKQDSKKFLKIMFSYNNKELIINETVPNRFSPKSPDKAHLNLHINSLELGDSAVYFCASSQRPGMNTEAFFGQGTRLTVV.

This clonotype was found a few times. The rearrangement joins TRBV24-1 to TRBJ2-1; D is uncertain. Per germline, CDR1 KGHDR and CDR2 SFDVKD. The CDR3 runs to 13 residues. V dropped 4 bases and J dropped 11 bases, with 14 bases sitting between them. The CDR3 protein is CATSEIEKGKQFF. The CDR3, as DNA: TGTGCCACCAGTGAGATTGAAAAAGGGAAGCAGTTCTTC.

This clonotype was seen ten or more times. The V call is TRBV5-1, the J call TRBJ2-5; 9 positions agree with TRBD1. This CDR3 region has 14 residues. V lost 2 bases and J lost 3; bases outside the gene matches: 2. Germline-derived CDR1 and CDR2 are SGHRS and YFSETQ. The CDR3 protein is CASSLGQGKETQYF. The CDR3 region has the DNA TGCGCCAGCAGCTTAGGACAGGGGAAAGAGACCCAGTACTTC.

In its sample, this clonotype was seen many times. The chain links TRBV29-1 to TRBJ2-3, with D perhaps TRBD1 (6 bases). V was cut by 8 bases and J by 1 base, with 16 bases left in between. Germline V lookup: CDR1 SQVTM, CDR2 ANQGSEA. The length of the CDR3 is 14 residues. This CDR3 is CSLKEAGGTDTQYF. The CDR3 DNA sequence: TGCAGCCTCAAGGAGGCAGGGGGCACAGATACGCAGTATTTT.

This sequence joins TRBV2 and TRBJ2-7; D is uncertain. V lost 6 bases, J lost 4 bases, and 10 bases lay in between. From germline, CDR1 is SNHLY and CDR2 FYNNEI. This CDR3 spans 12 amino acids. CDR3 coding DNA: TGTGCCAGCAGATGGGCGAGTTACGAGCAGTACTTC. Translated, it gives CASRWASYEQYF.

This clonotype was picked up a small number of times. The rearrangement uses TRBV7-9 and TRBJ2-1, with D possibly called TRBD1 or TRBD2 (5 bases each). The CDR3 contains 15 residues. The germline gives CDR1 SEHNR, CDR2 FQNEAQ (reference sequence). V gave up 7 bases and J gave up 0 bases, with 13 bases separating them. CDR3 nucleotide sequence: TGTGCCAGCACCGATGGGGGACGCTCCTACAATGAGCAGTTCTTC. This translates into CASTDGGRSYNEQFF.

V is TRBV12-3 or TRBV12-4 and J is TRBJ1-5; TRBD1 agrees at 8 bases. V shed 4 bases, J shed 7 bases, and the junction held 6 bases outside the gene matches. This CDR3 has 14 amino acids. The CDR3 region is CASSSGGVRQPQHF. The CDR3 DNA is TGTGCCAGCAGTTCAGGGGGCGTAAGGCAGCCCCAGCATTTT.

This clonotype was seen a few times. V is TRBV20-1 and J is TRBJ2-3, with 9 bases fitting TRBD1. Germline CDR1 reads DFQATT; CDR2 reads SNEGSKA (reference sequence). The CDR3 length is 15 residues. Unmatched junction bases numbered 11, after V lost 4 bases and J lost 6 bases. The CDR3 region has the DNA TGCAGTGCTACCTACAAAGGGACAGGGAGGGATACGCAGTATTTT. Its translation: CSATYKGTGRDTQYF.

This chain connects TRBV15 to TRBJ2-7; possible D gene TRBD2, 7 bases. This CDR3 comprises 15 residues. Trimming stripped 1 base from V and 3 bases from J, with 13 bases between. CDR1 and CDR2 from the germline V gene are LNHNV and YYDKDF (reference sequence). The CDR3 reads CATSRVGGGGYEQYF. In DNA form, the CDR3 reads TGTGCCACCAGCAGAGTTGGGGGAGGGGGCTACGAGCAGTACTTC.

The chain combines TRBV12-3 or TRBV12-4 with TRBJ1-1; D unclear. The CDR3 covers 14 residues. V lost 7 bases to trimming and J lost 3 bases, with 15 bases between them. This chain's CDR3 is CASTSGEAYTEAFF. In DNA form, the CDR3 reads TGTGCCAGCACCAGCGGGGAGGCATACACTGAAGCTTTCTTT.

This clonotype was observed a handful of times. This chain uses TRBV10-3 with TRBJ2-3, with 10 bases that match TRBD1. V dropped 5 bases and J dropped 3; count of bases not matched to a gene: 8. The CDR3 has 16 amino acids. Germline CDR1 ENHRY, CDR2 SYGVKD. The CDR3 DNA sequence: TGTGCCATCAGTCCCGTCGGGACAGGGGTGACAGATACGCAGTATTTT. Its translation: CAISPVGTGVTDTQYF.

In its sample, this clonotype was seen many times. The CDR3 loop reads CASRPTGDTEAFF. CDR3 sequence (DNA): TGTGCCAGCAGACCAACAGGGGACACTGAAGCTTTCTTT. This chain uses TRBV12-3 or TRBV12-4 with TRBJ1-1, with 7 bases identical to TRBD1. The trim removed 6 bases at V and 3 bases at J, leaving 4 bases unmatched. The CDR3 is made up of 13 amino acids.

This clonotype was seen a handful of times. V usage is TRBV19 and J usage is TRBJ2-2; TRBD2 agrees at 9 bases. Germline CDR1 and CDR2: LNHDA and SQIVND (reference sequence). Trimming took 4 bases from V and 5 from J; bases not matched to a gene: 5. The CDR3 runs 15 residues. The CDR3: CASSKVAGDTGELFF. The CDR3, as DNA: TGTGCCAGTAGTAAGGTAGCGGGAGATACCGGGGAGCTGTTTTTT.

This clonotype showed up just a few times. The genes are TRBV30 and TRBJ2-7, with D perhaps TRBD1 (5 bases). Trimming removed 5 bases at V and 0 bases at J, with 11 bases between. This CDR3 has 13 amino acids. Germline loops: CDR1 GTSNPN, CDR2 SVGIG (reference sequence). The CDR3 is CAWGRGHSYEQYF. CDR3 coding DNA: TGTGCCTGGGGTAGGGGCCACTCCTACGAGCAGTACTTC.

The chain links TRBV7-6 to TRBJ2-2; 10 nucleotides match TRBD2. CDR3 length: 14 residues. V was clipped by 11 bases and J by 6 bases; unmatched bases: 9. Germline values: CDR1 SGHVS, CDR2 FNYEAQ. This CDR3 reads CASHSGGIPGELFF. CDR3 nucleotides: TGTGCCTCCCATAGCGGGGGGATTCCCGGGGAGCTGTTTTTT.

This clonotype was counted only a few times. This chain connects TRBV11-2 to TRBJ2-6; D unresolved. Germline V gene sequence: CDR1 SGHAT, CDR2 FQNNGV. This CDR3 contains 16 residues. Trimming left V 5 bases short and J 0 bases short, with 11 bases between. CDR3 nucleotide sequence: TGTGCCAGCAGCGTTAGCCATAACTCTGGGGCCAACGTCCTGACTTTC. Protein: CASSVSHNSGANVLTF. The whole variable domain, filled in from reference TRBV11-2 and TRBJ2-6, reads EAGVAQSPRYKIIEKRQSVAFWCNPISGHATLYWYQQILGQGPKLLIQFQNNGVVDDSQLPKDRFSAERLKGVDSTLKIQPAKLEDSAVYLCASSVSHNSGANVLTFGAGSRLTVL.

The chain has TRBV15 and TRBJ1-3, with D perhaps matching TRBD1 (5 bases). This CDR3 spans 15 amino acids. Trimming took 0 bases from V and 4 from J, leaving 10 bases between them. Germline assignment: CDR1 LNHNV and CDR2 YYDKDF (reference sequence). The CDR3 sequence is CATSRDGGVGNTIYF. The CDR3 region has the DNA TGTGCCACCAGCAGAGACGGAGGGGTCGGAAACACCATATATTTT.

This clonotype was detected only a few times. The CDR3 DNA is TGTGCCAGCAGTGATGCAGGGGGCAGAGAGCAGTACTTC. Translating it yields CASSDAGGREQYF. This chain connects TRBV6-1 to TRBJ2-7, with 8 bases aligning to TRBD1. Looked up from germline, CDR1 is MNHNS and CDR2 is SASEGT. This CDR3 is built from 13 residues. With 3 bases clipped from V and 7 bases from J, the junction kept 5 bases outside the gene matches.